This TCR beta chain was profiled in a study of technical replicates of blood from a few donors. Assay used: immunoSEQ multiplex PCR; TCRdb lists only in-frame clones, some missing. The top ten clones hold more than 0.2% of a sample with over 90,000 clones, nearly 97% of them seen once. Trimming removed 0 bases at V and 0 bases at J, with 12 bases between. The germline V gene encodes CDR1 SGDLS and CDR2 YYNGEE. The CDR3 runs 17 residues. Sequenced input: T cells isolated from PBMCs. This chain uses TRBV9 with TRBJ2-2; maybe TRBD2 (6 bases). This receptor was identified in a human donor in good health. The CDR3 loop reads CASSVAEGPPNTGELFF. CDR3 bases: TGTGCCAGCAGCGTAGCGGAGGGCCCCCCGAACACCGGGGAGCTGTTTTTT.